This record looks at one TCR beta chain sequence and its context. This entry comes from a study of OX40 agonist ivuxolimab in advanced cancers. Study-wide background: The group had a mean age of about 60 years, ranged from about 20 to 90, and was around 86% male.

Only in-frame clones appear in the TCRdb table, and some are missing; sequencing was by immunoSEQ multiplex PCR. The data contain roughly 20,000 clones, approximately 83% of them singletons. Patients were excluded for autoimmune disease history or systemic immunosuppression. The CDR3 covers 15 residues. CDR1 and CDR2 (germline): GTSNPN, SVGIG (reference sequence). With 4 bases removed from V and 5 bases from J, the gap between germline ends came to 20 bases. The source was CD4+ or CD8+ T cells sorted from blood, collected in a trial of the OX40 agonist ivuxolimab. The rearrangement links TRBV30 to TRBJ2-5; weak D call: TRBD2 (6 bases). The clonotype was recovered from an adult with an advanced solid tumor such as melanoma, head and neck, liver or kidney cancer. The CDR3 coding sequence is TGTGCCTGGACCCCCAGTAGCGGAGGCGGGGAGACCCAGTACTTC. Its protein is CAWTPSSGGGETQYF.